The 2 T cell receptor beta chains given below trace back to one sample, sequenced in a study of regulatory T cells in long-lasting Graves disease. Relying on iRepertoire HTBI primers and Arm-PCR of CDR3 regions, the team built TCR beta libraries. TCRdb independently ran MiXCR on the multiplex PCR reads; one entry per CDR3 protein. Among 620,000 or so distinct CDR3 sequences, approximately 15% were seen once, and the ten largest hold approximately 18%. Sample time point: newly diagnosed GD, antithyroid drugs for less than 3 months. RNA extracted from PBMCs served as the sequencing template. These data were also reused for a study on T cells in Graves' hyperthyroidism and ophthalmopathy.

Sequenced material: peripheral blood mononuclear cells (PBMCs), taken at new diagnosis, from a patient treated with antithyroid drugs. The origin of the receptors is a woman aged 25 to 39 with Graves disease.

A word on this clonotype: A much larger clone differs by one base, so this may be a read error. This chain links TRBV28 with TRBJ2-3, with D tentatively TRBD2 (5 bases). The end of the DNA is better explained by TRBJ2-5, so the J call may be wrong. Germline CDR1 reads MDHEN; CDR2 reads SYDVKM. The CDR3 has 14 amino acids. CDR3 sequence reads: CASGSPRGSETQYF. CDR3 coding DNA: TGTGCCAGCGGTTCGCCCCGAGGGTCAGAGACCCAGTACTTC.

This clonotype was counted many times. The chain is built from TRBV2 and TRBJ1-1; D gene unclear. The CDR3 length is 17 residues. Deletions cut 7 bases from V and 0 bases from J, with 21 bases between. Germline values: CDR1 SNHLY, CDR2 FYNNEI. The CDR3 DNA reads TGTGCCAGCATGGTTGACGGACCTACCTCAATGAACACTGAAGCTTTCTTT. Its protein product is CASMVDGPTSMNTEAFF.